The clone carrying this T cell receptor beta chain was counted a few times. Antigen specificity is unknown. The sample originates from a study of cytomegalovirus exposure and HLA in healthy donors. Whole-study results and caveats: 87-base-pair reads could not separate some V segments, including TRBV6-2 and TRBV6-3. CMV serostatus alone was available as immune exposure information.

V lost 6 bases and J lost 3, with 10 bases in between. The CDR3 is made up of 13 amino acids. Germline V gene data show CDR1 as SEHNR and CDR2 as FQNEAQ (reference sequence). 13 Jbeta primers and 60 Vbeta primers were used for the PCR. Profiling relied on immunoSEQ multiplex PCR, and the TCRdb table lists in-frame clones only, not all of them. Among 200,000 to 250,000 clones listed, approximately 70% were seen once. The sample was PBMCs. J is TRBJ2-3 and V is TRBV7-9; D uncertain. This receptor was obtained from a man between 40 and 49 years old in good health and CMV-seropositive. The CDR3 bases are TGTGCCAGCAGGGCCTCTTATACAGATACGCAGTATTTT. It codes for CASRASYTDTQYF. Supplemented by reference TRBV7-9 and TRBJ2-3, the full variable domain reads DTGVSQNPRHKITKRGQNVTFRCDPISEHNRLYWYRQTLGQGPEFLTYFQNEAQLEKSRLLSDRFSAERPKGSFSTLEIQRTEQGDSAMYLCASRASYTDTQYFGPGTRLTVL.